This T cell receptor (beta chain) was found in a study of T cells after posttransplantation cyclophosphamide. Study outcomes and limitations: Skin or GI-infiltrating T cells shared few TRB sequences with blood.

Here immunoSEQ multiplex PCR was the method, and the copy in TCRdb shows in-frame clones only, minus some. Among under 7,500 clones listed, roughly 77% were seen once. The table lists this clone with a few counts. No antigen is known for it. A marrow graft followed busulfan-fludarabine conditioning, with cyclophosphamide on days +3 and +4. This CDR3 comprises 12 residues. The germline V gene encodes CDR1 LNHDA and CDR2 SQIVND (reference sequence). V lost 9 bases and J lost 6; bases outside the gene matches: 2. The J gene is TRBJ1-5, the V gene TRBV19, with TRBD1 identical over 10 bases. The starting material was PBMCs, obtained after allogeneic stem cell transplant with posttransplant cyclophosphamide. This sequence was found in a female patient in her fifties or sixties who received an allogeneic stem cell transplant from a related donor, was CMV-positive, and had no GVHD. Some T cells may possibly be graft donor cells. CDR3 sequence: CASGTGVQPQHF. CDR3 in DNA: TGTGCCAGCGGGACAGGGGTTCAGCCCCAGCATTTT.